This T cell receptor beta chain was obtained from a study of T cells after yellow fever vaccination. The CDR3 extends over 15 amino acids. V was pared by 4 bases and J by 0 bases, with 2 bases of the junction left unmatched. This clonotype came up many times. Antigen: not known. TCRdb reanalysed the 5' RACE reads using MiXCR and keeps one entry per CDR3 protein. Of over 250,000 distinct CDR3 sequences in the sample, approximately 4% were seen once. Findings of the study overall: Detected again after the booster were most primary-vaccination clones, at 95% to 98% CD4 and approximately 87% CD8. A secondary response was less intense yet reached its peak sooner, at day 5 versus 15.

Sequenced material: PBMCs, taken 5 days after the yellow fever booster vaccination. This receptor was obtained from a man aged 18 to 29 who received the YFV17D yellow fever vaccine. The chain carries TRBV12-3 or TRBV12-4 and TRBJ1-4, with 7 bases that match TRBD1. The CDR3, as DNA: TGTGCCAGCAGTTCGCAGGGGGCAACTAATGAAAAACTGTTTTTT. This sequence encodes CASSSQGATNEKLFF.